A single sample gave rise to the 28 T cell receptor beta chains below, sequenced in a study of T-cell reconstitution after alpha-beta-depleted transplantation in children (dated by TCRdb to 2015 to 2016). The treatment or condition tag for this specimen amounts to: allogeneic hematopoietic cell transplantation with graft depleted of TCRalphabeta T cells and CD19 B cells. Library construction relied on PCR. The sequencer was an Illumina HiSeq 2500. TCR library preparation used molecular barcoding, with unique molecular identifiers applied to normalize quantification of the TCRbeta repertoire. TCRdb reworked the public reads: Q25 trimming with fastp, MiXCR clone assembly, productive beta chains retained. Every entry covers one CDR3 protein and lists the most common genes and DNA from its rows. This sample holds approximately 150,000 distinct CDR3 sequences; 8.8% were observed only once. The ten largest clonotypes hold about a sixth of the sample.

Specimen: PBMCs, mostly from graft donor cells, collected 180 days after TCRalphabeta/CD19-depleted stem cell transplant. These receptors were taken from a female patient aged 2-15 years who had a stem cell transplant for congenital amegakaryocytic thrombocytopenia, so the T cells may come from the graft donor.

This clonotype has a count of ten or more. The chain uses TRBV29-1 and TRBJ2-3; 13 bases fit TRBD2. The germline CDR1 and CDR2 sequences are SQVTM and ANQGSEA. Trimming removed 0 bases from V and 8 bases from J; junction bases left unmatched: 8. The CDR3 contains 16 residues. The CDR3 DNA reads as TGCAGCGTTGAAGATAGGGGGACTAGCGGGACTCCTACGCAGTATTTT. Its protein product is CSVEDRGTSGTPTQYF.

This clonotype was detected many times. The rearrangement links TRBV5-1 to TRBJ2-7; 13 bases map to TRBD2. The CDR3 is 17 amino acids. Germline V gives CDR1 SGHRS, CDR2 YFSETQ. Trimming removed 1 base from V and 2 bases from J; junction bases left unmatched: 6. CDR3 region: CASSLHLLAGGPYEQYF. In nucleotides, the CDR3 is TGCGCCAGCAGCTTGCACCTACTAGCGGGAGGGCCCTACGAGCAGTACTTC.

A few counts support this clonotype. The J gene is TRBJ2-7, the V gene TRBV5-1, with D possibly TRBD1 on 6 matching bases. The CDR3 extends over 14 amino acids. Germline V gives CDR1 SGHRS, CDR2 YFSETQ. Trimming stripped 0 bases from V and 5 bases from J, with 12 bases between. CDR3 loop: CASSLAWGLDEQYF. The CDR3 DNA reads TGCGCCAGCAGCTTGGCCTGGGGGCTTGACGAGCAGTACTTC.

The chain joins TRBV6-1 to TRBJ2-7; D perhaps matches TRBD1 (6 bases). The CDR3 covers 15 residues. V was clipped by 5 bases and J by 0 bases, with 14 bases between them. Per the germline V gene, CDR1 is MNHNS and CDR2 is SASEGT. This CDR3 is CASSRQTGSSYEQYF. The CDR3 nucleotides are TGTGCCAGCAGTCGACAAACAGGGTCCTCCTACGAGCAGTACTTC.

This clonotype was counted ten times or more. The chain carries TRBV29-1 and TRBJ2-3; 11 bases agree with TRBD2. The V segment lost 7 bases and the J segment 3 bases; nucleotides outside the gene matches: 6. CDR3 length equals 14 residues. Looked up from germline, CDR1 is SQVTM and CDR2 is ANQGSEA. The CDR3 spells CSAAGTSGTDTQYF. The CDR3 DNA follows: TGCAGCGCCGCCGGGACTAGCGGAACAGATACGCAGTATTTT.

This clonotype was picked up many times. This sequence joins TRBV20-1 and TRBJ2-7; TRBD1 matches 8 bases. CDR1 is DFQATT, CDR2 SNEGSKA, per germline (reference sequence). This CDR3 is built from 14 residues. Trimming cost V 3 bases and J 3 bases; bases outside gene matches: 7. CDR3 region: CSARSRGRLYEQYF. DNA of the CDR3: TGCAGTGCTAGGTCCAGGGGGCGACTCTACGAGCAGTACTTC.

Ten or more counts support this clonotype. The chain combines TRBV3-1 with TRBJ2-3; 7 bases are a match to TRBD2. The CDR3 is made up of 15 amino acids. CDR1 is LGHDT and CDR2 is YNNKEL in the germline V gene (reference sequence). Unmatched junction bases numbered 2, after V lost 0 bases and J lost 2 bases. CDR3 DNA: TGTGCCAGCAGCCAAGAGGGGACTATCACAGATACGCAGTATTTT. The encoded protein is CASSQEGTITDTQYF.

This chain uses TRBV12-3 or TRBV12-4 with TRBJ2-5; the D gene is possibly TRBD1 (6 bases). This CDR3 is 14 amino acids long. V was pared by 4 bases and J by 3 bases, with 12 bases between. The CDR3, as DNA: TGTGCCAGCAGTTCCATAGGGACAAAAGAGACCCAGTACTTC. This encodes CASSSIGTKETQYF.

This clonotype was seen repeatedly, ten times or more. The gene calls are TRBV20-1 and TRBJ1-4; D not certain. Germline CDR1 DFQATT, CDR2 SNEGSKA (reference sequence). The CDR3 totals 12 residues. The V gene lost 3 bases and the J gene lost 8 bases, with 10 bases spanning the gap. The CDR3 is CSARKPGEKLFF. The DNA of the CDR3 is TGCAGTGCTAGGAAACCGGGGGAAAAACTGTTTTTT.

In its sample, this clonotype was seen many times. The V and J genes are TRBV20-1 and TRBJ2-7; TRBD1 matches at 11 bases. This CDR3 is 15 amino acids long. Trimming cost V 2 bases and J 5 bases; bases outside gene matches: 8. Per the germline V gene, CDR1 is DFQATT and CDR2 is SNEGSKA (reference sequence). The CDR3 bases are TGCAGTGCTAGAAAAGGGACAGGGGGTTTCAACGAGCAGTACTTC. It codes for CSARKGTGGFNEQYF.

In its sample, this clonotype was seen many times. The chain recombines TRBV20-1 with TRBJ2-1; TRBD2 agrees at 14 bases. Trimming removed 6 bases from V and 8 bases from J; junction bases left unmatched: 6. Germline V gene sequence: CDR1 DFQATT, CDR2 SNEGSKA (reference sequence). The CDR3 totals 14 residues. As DNA, the CDR3 is TGCAGTGCGCTGACTAGCGGGAGGGTAGATGAGCAGTTCTTC. This encodes CSALTSGRVDEQFF.

This clonotype was seen at least ten times. V gene TRBV3-1 combines with J gene TRBJ2-7; TRBD1 matches 7 bases. The CDR3 is made up of 15 amino acids. V gave up 4 bases and J gave up 1 base; unmatched junction bases: 7. Germline-derived CDR1 and CDR2 are LGHDT and YNNKEL (reference sequence). The DNA for the CDR3 is TGTGCCAGCAGCCTCCGGAGACAGGGTTCCTACGAGCAGTACTTC. Its translation: CASSLRRQGSYEQYF.

As to this clonotype: This may come from a read error, since a much larger clone is one base off. The CDR3 ends on some other residue instead of the conserved phenylalanine or tryptophan, so this is likely a read error. This chain joins TRBV18 and TRBJ2-1, with D possibly TRBD2 on 6 matching bases. V lost 4 bases and J lost 9, with 16 bases in between. This CDR3 has 14 residues. Germline loops: CDR1 KGHSH, CDR2 LQKENI. The CDR3 DNA follows: TGTGCCAGCTCACTCAACTCACTAGCTAGTGAGCAGTTCTTG. Translation gives CASSLNSLASEQFL.

This clonotype was seen many times. The CDR3: CACHSVVQAFF. CDR3 DNA sequence: TGTGCCTGCCACTCGGTGGTACAAGCTTTCTTT. The V call is TRBV30, the J call TRBJ1-1; no clear D gene. The germline V and J ends were trimmed by 6 bases and 9 bases, with 14 bases remaining between them. The CDR3 is 11 residues long. The V gene's germline CDR1 is GTSNPN and CDR2 SVGIG (reference sequence).

A few counts support this clonotype. The V call is TRBV5-5, the J call TRBJ2-7; no definite D call. This CDR3 has 13 amino acids. The germline V gene has CDR1 SGHKS and CDR2 YYEKEE (reference sequence). V was pared by 0 bases and J by 1 base, with 5 bases between. The CDR3: CASSLVQSYEQYF. CDR3 DNA sequence: TGTGCCAGCAGCTTGGTACAATCCTACGAGCAGTACTTC. Combining the CDR3 with reference TRBV5-5 and TRBJ2-7 gives the whole variable domain DAGVTQSPTHLIKTRGQQVTLRCSPISGHKSVSWYQQVLGQGPQFIFQYYEKEERGRGNFPDRFSARQFPNYSSELNVNALLLGDSALYLCASSLVQSYEQYFGPGTRLTVT.

In this sample, this clonotype turned up a few times. This sequence joins TRBV2 and TRBJ2-3, with D unresolved. The length of the CDR3 is 11 residues. Trimming took 6 bases from V and 4 from J, leaving 5 bases between them. Germline CDR1 reads SNHLY; CDR2 reads FYNNEI. CDR3 protein: CASRNPDTQYF. DNA of the CDR3: TGTGCCAGCAGGAACCCAGATACGCAGTATTTT.

The V and J genes are TRBV7-9 and TRBJ2-1, with 7 bases lining up with TRBD2. The CDR3 has 15 residues. Germline V gene sequence: CDR1 SEHNR, CDR2 FQNEAQ (reference sequence). The trim removed 11 bases at V and 0 bases at J, leaving 10 bases unmatched. Here the CDR3 DNA reads TGTGCCGCCGGCGGCGGGAGCGGCTCCTACAATGAGCAGTTCTTC. The encoded protein is CAAGGGSGSYNEQFF.

This clonotype has ten or more counts. The chain has TRBV5-1 and TRBJ2-7, with no clear D. Between the trimmed V and J ends, which lost 1 base and 0 bases, there was a span of 11 bases. Per germline, CDR1 SGHRS and CDR2 YFSETQ. This CDR3 is 15 amino acids long. CDR3 residues: CASSLRRDFSYEQYF. The CDR3 nucleotides are TGCGCCAGCAGCTTGCGTAGGGATTTCTCCTACGAGCAGTACTTC.

This clonotype was seen repeatedly, ten times or more. The chain couples TRBV9 to TRBJ1-1, with 10 bases fitting TRBD1. Per the germline V gene, CDR1 is SGDLS and CDR2 is YYNGEE. CDR3 length equals 17 residues. The V segment lost 0 bases and the J segment 2 bases; nucleotides outside the gene matches: 7. The CDR3 reads CASSVVPTGGGNTEAFF. In DNA form, the CDR3 reads TGTGCCAGCAGCGTAGTCCCGACAGGGGGCGGCAACACTGAAGCTTTCTTT. The whole variable domain, filled in from reference TRBV9 and TRBJ1-1, reads DSGVTQTPKHLITATGQRVTLRCSPRSGDLSVYWYQQSLDQGLQFLIQYYNGEERAKGNILERFSAQQFPDLHSELNLSSLELGDSALYFCASSVVPTGGGNTEAFFGQGTRLTVV.

This clonotype appeared many times. This chain uses TRBV24-1 with TRBJ2-1; D gene ambiguous. Germline CDR1 reads KGHDR; CDR2 reads SFDVKD. Trimming took off 7 bases at V and 3 bases at J, with 15 bases between the two ends. CDR3 length: 15 residues. The CDR3 DNA follows: TGTGCCACCAGCCCGACATTTGGGCTCTACAATGAGCAGTTCTTC. It translates to CATSPTFGLYNEQFF.

The sample holds a few counts of this clonotype. The chain links TRBV10-3 to TRBJ2-7; 7 bases fit TRBD2. CDR1 is ENHRY, CDR2 SYGVKD, per germline. V was clipped by 4 bases and J by 4 bases; unmatched bases: 7. The CDR3 length is 14 residues. DNA of the CDR3: TGTGCCATCAGTGGGTCGGGGAGGGGATACGAGCAGTACTTC. It yields the protein CAISGSGRGYEQYF.

This clonotype showed up many times. The rearrangement uses TRBV2 and TRBJ1-1; perhaps TRBD1 as D (5 bases). The CDR3 loop spans 14 amino acids. CDR1 and CDR2 (germline): SNHLY, FYNNEI. V was clipped by 3 bases and J by 3 bases, with 11 bases between them. The CDR3 DNA follows: TGTGCCAGCAGTGAGTGGGACTCCTACACTGAAGCTTTCTTT. Protein product: CASSEWDSYTEAFF.

The chain uses TRBV12-3 or TRBV12-4 and TRBJ1-2; D perhaps matches TRBD1 (6 bases). V was shortened by 7 bases and J by 4 bases, with 19 bases between the two germline ends. This CDR3 comprises 15 residues. The CDR3 sequence: CASTKWAKGGYGYTF. DNA for the CDR3: TGTGCCAGCACAAAGTGGGCAAAAGGGGGCTATGGCTACACCTTC.

This clonotype was seen repeatedly, ten times or more. The chain carries TRBV4-1 and TRBJ2-7; the match to TRBD1 covers 10 bases. The V segment lost 0 bases and the J segment 2 bases; nucleotides outside the gene matches: 4. This CDR3 spans 16 amino acids. The germline V gene encodes CDR1 MGHRA and CDR2 YSYEKL. The CDR3 DNA reads as TGCGCCAGCAGCCAAGATCAGGGACAGGGGACCTACGAGCAGTACTTC. This codes for CASSQDQGQGTYEQYF.

Ten or more counts support this clonotype. CDR3 sequence (DNA): TGCGCCAGCAGATCCCAGCAAGAGACCCAGTACTTC. Encoded protein: CASRSQQETQYF. V and J are TRBV5-1 and TRBJ2-5, with unresolved D. V lost 5 bases, J lost 2 bases, and 7 bases lay in between. This CDR3 region has 12 residues. Germline V gene sequence: CDR1 SGHRS, CDR2 YFSETQ.

This clonotype was counted many times. The V gene is TRBV5-1, the J gene TRBJ1-6; D uncertain. The CDR3 runs 13 residues. V was shortened by 0 bases and J by 6 bases, with 4 bases between the two germline ends. The germline gives CDR1 SGHRS, CDR2 YFSETQ. The CDR3 spells CASSLASNSPLHF. CDR3 bases: TGCGCCAGCAGCTTGGCTAGTAATTCACCCCTCCACTTT.

This clonotype has a count of ten or more. J is TRBJ2-1 and V is TRBV7-9; the D is unclear. The length of the CDR3 is 14 residues. Germline V gene lookup returns CDR1 SEHNR and CDR2 FQNEAQ (reference sequence). Trimming pared 4 bases from V and 0 bases from J, leaving 7 bases between. CDR3 sequence (DNA): TGTGCCAGCAGCTCTGCAAGCTCCTACAATGAGCAGTTCTTC. Translating it yields CASSSASSYNEQFF.

As concerns this clonotype: A much bigger clone sits one base away, suggesting this may be a read error. This chain links TRBV5-1 with TRBJ1-1, with TRBD1 matching over 7 bases. CDR3 length equals 16 residues. Germline values: CDR1 SGHRS, CDR2 YFSETQ. The trim removed 5 bases at V and 6 bases at J, leaving 16 bases unmatched. CDR3: CASRPFSTGIEPEAFF. The CDR3 nucleotides read TGCGCCAGCAGACCCTTCTCGACAGGGATAGAACCTGAAGCTTTCTTT.